The source of this T cell receptor beta chain is a study of CD8+CD57+ T cells in acquired aplastic anemia. Study conclusions and caveats: Patients and controls turned out to have more than 25 CD8+ CDR3 sequences in common.

The TCR beta profiling, which covered VDJ combination and CDR3 sequence, was carried out using genomic DNA as the template. TCRdb re-called the reads with MiXCR, one entry per CDR3 protein. The sample has under 250,000 distinct CDR3 sequences, around half seen once. This clonotype appeared a single time. Its antigen is not known. The CDR3 is 14 residues long. With 6 bases removed from V and 3 bases from J, the gap between germline ends came to 12 bases. The germline V gene encodes CDR1 SGHVS and CDR2 FNYEAQ. Before being chosen for sequencing, patients had shown CD8+CD57+ cell expansion by flow cytometry.

The sequenced sample was sorted CD4+, CD8+, or CD8+CD57+ T cells (not recorded which) from PBMCs. This chain joins TRBV7-6 and TRBJ1-5; possibly TRBD1 for D (5 bases). The sequence derives from a human donor with aplastic anemia. CDR3 residues: CASSFGTANQPQHF. The CDR3 bases are TGTGCCAGCAGTTTCGGGACTGCCAATCAGCCCCAGCATTTT.